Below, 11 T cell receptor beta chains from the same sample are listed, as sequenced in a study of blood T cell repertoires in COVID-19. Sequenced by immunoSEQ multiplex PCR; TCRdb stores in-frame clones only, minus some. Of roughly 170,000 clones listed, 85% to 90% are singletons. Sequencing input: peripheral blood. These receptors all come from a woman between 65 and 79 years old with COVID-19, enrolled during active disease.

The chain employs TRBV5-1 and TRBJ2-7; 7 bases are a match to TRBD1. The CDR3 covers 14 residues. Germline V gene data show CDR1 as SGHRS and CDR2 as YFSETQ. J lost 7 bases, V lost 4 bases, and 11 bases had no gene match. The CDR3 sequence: CASSPGQTPGEQYF. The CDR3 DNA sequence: TGCGCCAGCAGCCCGGGACAGACCCCCGGGGAGCAGTACTTC.

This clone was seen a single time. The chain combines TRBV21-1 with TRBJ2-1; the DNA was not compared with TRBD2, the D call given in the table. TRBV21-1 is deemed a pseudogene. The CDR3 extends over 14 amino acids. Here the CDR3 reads CASEYQAGNNEQFF. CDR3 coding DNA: TGTGCCAGCGAGTATCAAGCGGGGAACAATGAGCAGTTCTTC.

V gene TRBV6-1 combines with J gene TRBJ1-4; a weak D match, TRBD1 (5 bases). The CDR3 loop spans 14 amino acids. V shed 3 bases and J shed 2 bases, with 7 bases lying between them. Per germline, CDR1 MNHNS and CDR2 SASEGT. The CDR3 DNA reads TGTGCCAGCAGTGAGGGGGGGACTAATGAAAAACTGTTTTTT. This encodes CASSEGGTNEKLFF.

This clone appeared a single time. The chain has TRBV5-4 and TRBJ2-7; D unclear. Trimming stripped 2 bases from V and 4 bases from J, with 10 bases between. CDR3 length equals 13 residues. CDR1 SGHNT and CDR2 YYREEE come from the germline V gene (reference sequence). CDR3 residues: CASSFDPEYEQYF. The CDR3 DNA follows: TGTGCCAGCAGCTTCGACCCGGAGTACGAGCAGTACTTC.

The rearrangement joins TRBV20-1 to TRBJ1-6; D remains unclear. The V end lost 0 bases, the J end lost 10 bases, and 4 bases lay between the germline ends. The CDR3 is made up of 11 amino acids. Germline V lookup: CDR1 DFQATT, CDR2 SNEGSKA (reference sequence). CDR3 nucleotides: TGCAGTGCTAGAGATCTATCACCCCTCCACTTT. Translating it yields CSARDLSPLHF.

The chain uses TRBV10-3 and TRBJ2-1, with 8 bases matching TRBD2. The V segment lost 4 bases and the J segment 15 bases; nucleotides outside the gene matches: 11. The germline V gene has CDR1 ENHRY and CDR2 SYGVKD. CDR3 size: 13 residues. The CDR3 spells CAISGAPGLEVFF. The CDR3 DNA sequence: TGTGCCATCAGTGGGGCTCCGGGACTAGAGGTGTTCTTC.

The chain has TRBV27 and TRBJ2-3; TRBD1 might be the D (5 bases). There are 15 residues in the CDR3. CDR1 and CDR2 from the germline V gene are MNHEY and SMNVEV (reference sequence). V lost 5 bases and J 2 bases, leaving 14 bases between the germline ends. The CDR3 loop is CASSPTRALTDTQYF. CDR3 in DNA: TGTGCCAGCAGTCCCACCAGGGCTCTCACAGATACGCAGTATTTT.

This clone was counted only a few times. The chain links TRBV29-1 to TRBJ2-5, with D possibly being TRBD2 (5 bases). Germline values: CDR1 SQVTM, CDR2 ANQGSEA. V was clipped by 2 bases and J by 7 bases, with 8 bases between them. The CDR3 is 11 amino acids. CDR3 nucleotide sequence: TGCAGCGTTGAACCAGGAGGGACCCAGTACTTC. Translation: CSVEPGGTQYF.

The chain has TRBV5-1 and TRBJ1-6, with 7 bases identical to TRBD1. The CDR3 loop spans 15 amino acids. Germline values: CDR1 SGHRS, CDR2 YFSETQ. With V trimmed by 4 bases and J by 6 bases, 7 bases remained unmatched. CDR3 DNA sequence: TGCGCCAGCAGCAACGGACAGGACTTTAATTCACCCCTCCACTTT. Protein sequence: CASSNGQDFNSPLHF.

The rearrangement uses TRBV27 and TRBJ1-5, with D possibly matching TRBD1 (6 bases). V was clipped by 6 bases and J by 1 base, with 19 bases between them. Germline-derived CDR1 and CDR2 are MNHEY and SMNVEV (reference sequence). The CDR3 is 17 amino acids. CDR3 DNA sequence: TGTGCCAGCAGATCCCTCACAGGGCTGGTAAGCAATCAGCCCCAGCATTTT. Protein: CASRSLTGLVSNQPQHF.

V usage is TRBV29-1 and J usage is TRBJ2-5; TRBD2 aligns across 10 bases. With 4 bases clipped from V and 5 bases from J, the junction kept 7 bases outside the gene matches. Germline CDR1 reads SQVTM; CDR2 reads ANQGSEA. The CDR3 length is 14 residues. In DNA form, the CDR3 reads TGCAGCGTTGGTCCTAGCGGGAGTTTGGAGACCCAGTACTTC. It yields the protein CSVGPSGSLETQYF.